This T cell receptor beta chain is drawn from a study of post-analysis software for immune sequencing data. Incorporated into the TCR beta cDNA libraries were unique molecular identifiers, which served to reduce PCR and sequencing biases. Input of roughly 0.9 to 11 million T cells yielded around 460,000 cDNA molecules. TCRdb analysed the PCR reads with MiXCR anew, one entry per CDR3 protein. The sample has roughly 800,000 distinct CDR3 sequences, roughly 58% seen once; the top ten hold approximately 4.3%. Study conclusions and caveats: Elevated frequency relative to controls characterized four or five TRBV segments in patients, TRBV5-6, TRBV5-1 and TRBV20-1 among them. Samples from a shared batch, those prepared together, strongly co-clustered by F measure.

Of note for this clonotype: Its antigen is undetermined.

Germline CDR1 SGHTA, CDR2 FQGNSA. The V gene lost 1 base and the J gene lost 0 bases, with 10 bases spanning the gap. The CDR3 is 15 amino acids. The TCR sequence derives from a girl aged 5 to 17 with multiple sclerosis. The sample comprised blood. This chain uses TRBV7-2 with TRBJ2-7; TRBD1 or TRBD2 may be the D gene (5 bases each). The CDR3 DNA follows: TGTGCCAGCAGCTTAGGGTTGGGACCCTCCTACGAGCAGTACTTC. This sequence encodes CASSLGLGPSYEQYF.